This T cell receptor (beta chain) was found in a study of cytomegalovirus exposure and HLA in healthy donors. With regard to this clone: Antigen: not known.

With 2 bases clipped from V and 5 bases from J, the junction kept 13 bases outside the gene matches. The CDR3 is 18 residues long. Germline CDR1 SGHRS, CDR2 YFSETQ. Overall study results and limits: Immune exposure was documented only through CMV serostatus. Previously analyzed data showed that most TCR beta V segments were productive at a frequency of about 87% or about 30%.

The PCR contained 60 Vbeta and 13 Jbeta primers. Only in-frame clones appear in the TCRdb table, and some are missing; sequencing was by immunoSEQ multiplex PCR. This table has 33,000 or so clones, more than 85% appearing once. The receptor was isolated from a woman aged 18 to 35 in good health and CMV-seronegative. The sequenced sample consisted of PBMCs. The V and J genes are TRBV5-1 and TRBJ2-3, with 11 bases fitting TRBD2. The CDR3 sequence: CASSFLKPLAGDVDTQYF. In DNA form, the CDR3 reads TGCGCCAGCAGCTTCCTAAAACCACTAGCGGGAGATGTAGATACGCAGTATTTT.